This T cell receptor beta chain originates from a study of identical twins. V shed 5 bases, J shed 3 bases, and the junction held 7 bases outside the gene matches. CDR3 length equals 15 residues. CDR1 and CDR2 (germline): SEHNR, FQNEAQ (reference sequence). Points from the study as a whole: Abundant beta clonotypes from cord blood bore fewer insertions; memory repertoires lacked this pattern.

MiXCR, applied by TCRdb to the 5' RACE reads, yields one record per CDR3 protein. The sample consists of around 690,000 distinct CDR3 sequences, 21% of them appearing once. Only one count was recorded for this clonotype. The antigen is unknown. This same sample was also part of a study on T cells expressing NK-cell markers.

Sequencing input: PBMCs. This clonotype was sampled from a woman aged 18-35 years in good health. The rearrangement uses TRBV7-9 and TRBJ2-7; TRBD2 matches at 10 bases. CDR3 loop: CASSLQRGGFYEQYF. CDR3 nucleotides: TGTGCCAGCAGCCTCCAGCGGGGGGGCTTCTACGAGCAGTACTTC.